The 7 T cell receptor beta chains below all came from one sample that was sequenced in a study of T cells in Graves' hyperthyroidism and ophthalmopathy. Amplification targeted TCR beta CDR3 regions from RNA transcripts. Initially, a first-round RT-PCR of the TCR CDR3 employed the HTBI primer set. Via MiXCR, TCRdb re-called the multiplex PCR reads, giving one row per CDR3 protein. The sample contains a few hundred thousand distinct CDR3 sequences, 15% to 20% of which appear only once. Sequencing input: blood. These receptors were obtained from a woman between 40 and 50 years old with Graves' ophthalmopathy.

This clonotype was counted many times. The CDR3 reads CATSNPSGSLETQYF. The CDR3 DNA reads TGTGCCACCTCGAACCCTAGCGGGAGTTTAGAGACCCAGTACTTC. V usage is TRBV18 and J usage is TRBJ2-5; TRBD2 aligns across 10 bases. Germline CDR1 reads KGHSH; CDR2 reads LQKENI. The CDR3 sequence is 15 residues long. Trimming at V came to 10 bases and at J to 4 bases, leaving 12 bases not matched to a gene.

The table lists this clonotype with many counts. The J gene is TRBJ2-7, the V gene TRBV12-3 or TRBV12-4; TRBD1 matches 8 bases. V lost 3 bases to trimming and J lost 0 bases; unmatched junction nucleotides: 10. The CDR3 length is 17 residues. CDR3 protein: CASSFKATGGYSYEQYF. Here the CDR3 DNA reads TGTGCCAGCAGTTTCAAAGCAACAGGGGGTTACTCCTACGAGCAGTACTTC.

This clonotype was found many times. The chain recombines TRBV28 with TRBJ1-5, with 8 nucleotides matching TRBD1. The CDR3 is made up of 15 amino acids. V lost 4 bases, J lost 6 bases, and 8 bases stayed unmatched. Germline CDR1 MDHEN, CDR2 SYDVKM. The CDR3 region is CASSSSGQGGQPQHF. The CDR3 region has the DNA TGTGCCAGCAGTTCCTCTGGACAGGGTGGTCAGCCCCAGCATTTT.

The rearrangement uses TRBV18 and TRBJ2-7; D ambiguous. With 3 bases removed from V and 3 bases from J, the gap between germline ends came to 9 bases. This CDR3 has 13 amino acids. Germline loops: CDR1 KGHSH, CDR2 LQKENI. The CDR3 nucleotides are TGTGCCAGCTCACCGCGAGCTATCTACGAGCAGTACTTC. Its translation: CASSPRAIYEQYF.

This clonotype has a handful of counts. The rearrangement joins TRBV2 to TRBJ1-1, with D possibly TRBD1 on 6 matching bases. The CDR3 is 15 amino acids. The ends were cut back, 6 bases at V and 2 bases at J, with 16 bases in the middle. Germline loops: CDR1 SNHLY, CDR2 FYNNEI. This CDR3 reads CASRTTGTRNTEAFF. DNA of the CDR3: TGTGCCAGCAGAACCACCGGGACAAGAAACACTGAAGCTTTCTTT.

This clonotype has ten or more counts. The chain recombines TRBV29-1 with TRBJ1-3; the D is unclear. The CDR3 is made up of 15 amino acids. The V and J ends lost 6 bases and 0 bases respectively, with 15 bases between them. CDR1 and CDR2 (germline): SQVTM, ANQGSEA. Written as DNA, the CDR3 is TGCAGCGTCGTCGACCCCACCCTCTCTGGAAACACCATATATTTT. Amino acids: CSVVDPTLSGNTIYF.

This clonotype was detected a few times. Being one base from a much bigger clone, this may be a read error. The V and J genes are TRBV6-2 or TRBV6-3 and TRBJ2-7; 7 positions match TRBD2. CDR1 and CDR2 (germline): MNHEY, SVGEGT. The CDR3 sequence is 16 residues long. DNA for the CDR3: TGTGCCAGCAGTTACTCGATGCCGGGGGGTGACTACGAGCGGTACTTC. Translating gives CASSYSMPGGDYERYF.